These 8 T cell receptor beta chains originate from one sample sequenced in a study of blood T cell repertoires in COVID-19. Method: immunoSEQ multiplex PCR; TCRdb's copy keeps in-frame clones and lacks some. The data show around 200,000 clones, with 80% to 90% seen just once and over 0.7% held by the top ten. Material for sequencing was peripheral blood. Every receptor here comes from a woman between 18 and 30 years old who had recovered from COVID-19.

The chain employs TRBV7-8 and TRBJ1-1; D ambiguous. CDR1 and CDR2 (germline): SGHVS, FQNEAQ. With 1 base removed from V and 8 bases from J, the gap between germline ends came to 14 bases. The CDR3 runs 14 residues. CDR3 nucleotides: TGTGCCAGCAGCTTAGGCACAGCCCTTGAGGAAGCTTTCTTT. Its translation is CASSLGTALEEAFF.

In this sample, this clone turned up once. This chain links TRBV5-1 with TRBJ2-3; D might be TRBD2 (5 bases). This CDR3 is built from 15 residues. Trimming stripped 2 bases from V and 1 base from J, with 11 bases between. Germline V gene lookup returns CDR1 SGHRS and CDR2 YFSETQ. For the CDR3, the DNA is TGCGCCAGCAGCTTACGAATTAGCGGCACAGATACGCAGTATTTT. Amino acid sequence: CASSLRISGTDTQYF.

The CDR3, as DNA: TGTGCCAGCAGCTTCTCGGGGGGCCCGGTGACGCAGTATTTT. The encoded protein is CASSFSGGPVTQYF. The V call is TRBV14, the J call TRBJ2-3; D may be TRBD2 (7 bases). This CDR3 has 14 amino acids. Between the trimmed V and J ends, which lost 5 bases and 9 bases, there was a span of 18 bases. Germline-derived CDR1 and CDR2 are SGHDN and FVKESK.

The sample holds a few counts of this clone. The chain links TRBV4-2 to TRBJ2-1; 10 bases are shared with TRBD2. Germline trimming cut 2 bases from V and 7 bases from J; bases unmatched to any gene: 14. Germline CDR1 and CDR2: LGHNA and YNFKEQ. The CDR3 totals 18 residues. This CDR3 reads CASSQWASGRSMWNEQFF. The CDR3 DNA sequence: TGTGCCAGCAGCCAATGGGCTAGCGGGAGATCTATGTGGAATGAGCAGTTCTTC.

The chain joins TRBV4-3 to TRBJ2-1, with unresolved D. The CDR3 has 15 residues. V was shortened by 0 bases and J by 8 bases, with 14 bases between the two germline ends. Germline loops: CDR1 LGHNA, CDR2 YSLEER. CDR3 loop: CASSQEGTRLDEQFF. CDR3 nucleotides: TGCGCCAGCAGCCAAGAGGGCACTCGCCTGGATGAGCAGTTCTTC.

The V call is TRBV19, the J call TRBJ2-1; 7 bases are shared with TRBD2. The length of the CDR3 is 16 residues. The V gene end was trimmed by 3 bases and the J gene end by 4 bases; junction bases not matched to a gene: 9. Germline CDR1 is LNHDA and CDR2 is SQIVND (reference sequence). The CDR3 spells CASSIVAGDRYNEQFF. The DNA for the CDR3 is TGTGCCAGTAGTATCGTGGCGGGGGACCGATACAATGAGCAGTTCTTC.

In its sample, this clone was seen once. This rearrangement joins TRBV6-2 or TRBV6-3 to TRBJ1-1; D is possibly TRBD1 (5 bases). This CDR3 spans 15 amino acids. The V gene lost 4 bases and the J gene lost 2 bases, with 14 bases spanning the gap. CDR1 is MNHEY, CDR2 SVGEGT, per germline. CDR3 amino acids: CASSSPAGVNTEAFF. DNA for the CDR3: TGTGCCAGCAGTTCCCCGGCGGGGGTTAACACTGAAGCTTTCTTT.

The chain uses TRBV7-9 and TRBJ1-2, with 8 bases lining up with TRBD1. CDR3 length: 16 amino acids. V was pared by 5 bases and J by 1 base, with 9 bases of the junction left unmatched. Per the germline V gene, CDR1 is SEHNR and CDR2 is FQNEAQ (reference sequence). The CDR3, as DNA: TGTGCCAGCAGCGCCCCGGGACAGGCCTATAACTATGGCTACACCTTC. This gives the protein CASSAPGQAYNYGYTF.